This T cell receptor beta chain was recovered during a study of blood T cell repertoires in COVID-19. Overall study: In each case, the material was cDNA or gDNA derived from T cells, B-cell-depleted T cells, or PBMCs.

In Seattle, patients joined the study during active infection and were tracked longitudinally. The length of the CDR3 is 14 residues. V was pared by 0 bases and J by 1 base, with 10 bases between. The germline V gene has CDR1 SQVTM and CDR2 ANQGSEA. Measured with immunoSEQ multiplex PCR; TCRdb has only the in-frame clones, and not every one. The sample holds under 80,000 clones, roughly four fifths seen once. The source is a man in his sixties with COVID-19, enrolled during active disease. The sample was peripheral blood. The chain uses TRBV29-1 and TRBJ2-7; D gene uncertain. The CDR3 here is CSVEEFGGSYEQYF. The DNA for the CDR3 is TGCAGCGTTGAAGAATTCGGCGGATCCTACGAGCAGTACTTC.